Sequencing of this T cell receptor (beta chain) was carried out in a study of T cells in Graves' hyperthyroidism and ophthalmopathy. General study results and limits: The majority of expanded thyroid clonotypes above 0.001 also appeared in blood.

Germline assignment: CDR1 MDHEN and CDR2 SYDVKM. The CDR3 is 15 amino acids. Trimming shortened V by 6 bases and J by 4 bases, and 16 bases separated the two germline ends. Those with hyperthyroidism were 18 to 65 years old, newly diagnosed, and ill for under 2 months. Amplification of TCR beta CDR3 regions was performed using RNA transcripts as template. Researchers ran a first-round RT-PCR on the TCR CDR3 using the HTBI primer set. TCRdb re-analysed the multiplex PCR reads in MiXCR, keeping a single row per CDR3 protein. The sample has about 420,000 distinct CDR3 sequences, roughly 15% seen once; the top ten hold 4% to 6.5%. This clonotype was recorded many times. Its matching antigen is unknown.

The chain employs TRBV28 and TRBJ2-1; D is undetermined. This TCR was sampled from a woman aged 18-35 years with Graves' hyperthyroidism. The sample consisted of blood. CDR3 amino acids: CASRGWKPLYNEQFF. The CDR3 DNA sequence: TGTGCCAGCAGGGGTTGGAAGCCTCTTTACAATGAGCAGTTCTTC.